Sequencing of this TCR beta chain was carried out in a study of blood T cell repertoires in COVID-19. Turning to the study itself: The analysed material was cDNA or gDNA that came from T cells, B-cell-depleted T cells, or PBMCs.

Only in-frame clones appear in the TCRdb table, and some are missing; sequencing was by immunoSEQ multiplex PCR. The repertoire holds about 180,000 clones, about 81% seen once, with about 12% in the top ten. This CDR3 region has 14 residues. Trimming took 5 bases from V and 7 from J; bases not matched to a gene: 11. The germline gives CDR1 MDHEN, CDR2 SYDVKM. The rearrangement uses TRBV28 and TRBJ2-7, with TRBD2 matching 7 bases. The TCR was taken from a woman of 80 years or more with COVID-19, enrolled during active disease. The sequenced sample was peripheral blood. The CDR3 DNA reads as TGTGCCAGCAGTCCCAGCGGGATCACTCGGGAGCAGTACTTC. This sequence encodes CASSPSGITREQYF.